Presented here are 28 T cell receptor beta chains from one specimen sequenced in a study of cytomegalovirus exposure and HLA in healthy donors. 13 Jbeta primers and 60 Vbeta primers were used for the PCR. TCRdb's table, derived via immunoSEQ multiplex PCR, lists solely in-frame clones and lacks some. The sample holds under 140,000 clones, roughly 80% seen once. Sequencing was performed on PBMCs. These receptors all come from a young woman in good health and CMV-seronegative.

This chain connects TRBV4-3 to TRBJ1-2; a possible D gene is TRBD1 (5 bases). CDR1 and CDR2 (germline): LGHNA, YSLEER. The CDR3 runs 15 residues. Trimming pared 5 bases from V and 5 bases from J, leaving 18 bases between. The CDR3 loop is CASSSGGVSYYGYTF. The DNA of the CDR3 is TGCGCCAGCAGCTCTGGGGGGGTAAGCTATTATGGCTACACCTTC.

The chain is built from TRBV7-2 and TRBJ2-7, with 10 bases that match TRBD2. The CDR3 covers 16 residues. Trimming took 5 bases from V and 3 from J; bases not matched to a gene: 10. The V gene's germline CDR1 is SGHTA and CDR2 FQGNSA. This CDR3 reads CASSESLAGALYEQYF. CDR3 in DNA: TGTGCCAGCAGCGAATCTCTAGCGGGGGCCCTCTACGAGCAGTACTTC.

This rearrangement joins TRBV27 to TRBJ2-7, with 8 bases matching TRBD2. V lost 6 bases, J lost 4 bases, and 5 bases stayed unmatched. Germline V gene data show CDR1 as MNHEY and CDR2 as SMNVEV (reference sequence). The CDR3 runs 13 residues. The CDR3 DNA follows: TGTGCCAGCAGAGGCGGGACTAGATACGAGCAGTACTTC. It is translated as CASRGGTRYEQYF.

This clone came up a few times. This rearrangement joins TRBV13 to TRBJ2-1; 7 nucleotides align to TRBD1. This CDR3 has 14 residues. V lost 5 bases, J lost 8 bases, and 9 bases stayed unmatched. The germline gives CDR1 PRHDT, CDR2 FYEKMQ (reference sequence). The CDR3 DNA reads as TGTGCCAGCAGCGCCGGACAGGCTTGGCATGAGCAGTTCTTC. Amino acid sequence: CASSAGQAWHEQFF.

This clone was counted only a few times. The chain uses TRBV4-3 and TRBJ2-1; tentative D call: TRBD1 (7 bases). The germline CDR1 and CDR2 sequences are LGHNA and YSLEER. The CDR3 contains 15 residues. The V gene lost 4 bases and the J gene lost 7 bases, with 17 bases spanning the gap. The DNA for the CDR3 is TGCGCCAGCAGCCGGGTTGCAGGGGGGCTGAATGAGCAGTTCTTC. This gives the protein CASSRVAGGLNEQFF.

The rearrangement joins TRBV28 to TRBJ1-1; 9 bases fit TRBD1. The CDR3 consists of 15 residues. The trim removed 6 bases at V and 1 base at J, leaving 6 bases unmatched. In germline, CDR1 is MDHEN, CDR2 SYDVKM. The CDR3 DNA reads TGTGCCAGCAGGGGACAGGGACCAAGGAACACTGAAGCTTTCTTT. It specifies CASRGQGPRNTEAFF.

The DNA for the CDR3 is TGTGCCAGCAGCTTGGTGCGGGGGAGCTCCTACGAGCAGTACTTC. Translated, it gives CASSLVRGSSYEQYF. This rearrangement joins TRBV5-4 to TRBJ2-7; 7 bases align to TRBD2. The CDR3 sequence is 15 residues long. Germline V gene lookup returns CDR1 SGHNT and CDR2 YYREEE (reference sequence). With V trimmed by 0 bases and J by 0 bases, 3 bases remained unmatched.

The genes are TRBV30 and TRBJ2-1, with D possibly matching TRBD2 (6 bases). CDR1 is GTSNPN and CDR2 is SVGIG in the germline V gene (reference sequence). The CDR3 loop spans 12 amino acids. V lost 7 bases to trimming and J lost 4 bases, with 11 bases between them. Here the CDR3 reads CAFRGSYNEQFF. For the CDR3, the DNA is TGTGCCTTCCGGGGGAGTTACAATGAGCAGTTCTTC.

The rearrangement links TRBV28 to TRBJ1-1, with 7 bases identical to TRBD1. The CDR3 has 13 amino acids. CDR1 is MDHEN, CDR2 SYDVKM, per germline. The trim removed 6 bases at V and 11 bases at J, leaving 12 bases unmatched. The CDR3 DNA sequence: TGTGCCAGCAGCCCGGACAGGTCCCGACGGGCTTTCTTT. It codes for CASSPDRSRRAFF.

Turning to this clone: Other DNA sequences from this sample encode an identical CDR3 as well. V usage is TRBV15 and J usage is TRBJ2-5; a possible D gene is TRBD2 (6 bases). Per germline, CDR1 LNHNV and CDR2 YYDKDF (reference sequence). Trimming stripped 0 bases from V and 5 bases from J, with 7 bases between. The CDR3 is 13 amino acids. CDR3 DNA: TGTGCCACCAGCAGAGACCGGGGGGAGACCCAGTACTTC. Its translation is CATSRDRGETQYF.

The CDR3 DNA reads TGTGCCAGCAGTCAGCCGGGACAGTCATATGGCTACACCTTC. Its protein product is CASSQPGQSYGYTF. V is TRBV6-5 and J is TRBJ1-2; 7 bases agree with TRBD1. Per germline, CDR1 MNHEY and CDR2 SVGAGI. J gave up 5 bases and V 5 bases, and 8 bases lay outside the gene matches. This CDR3 region has 14 residues.

This CDR3 is CATQGRLAADTQYF. The CDR3 nucleotides are TGTGCCACCCAAGGGCGCCTAGCGGCAGATACGCAGTATTTT. The chain joins TRBV19 to TRBJ2-3, with 7 bases matching TRBD2. The CDR3 totals 14 residues. J was trimmed by 4 bases and V by 10 bases; bases with no gene match: 11. Germline CDR1 and CDR2: LNHDA and SQIVND (reference sequence).

The chain is built from TRBV7-6 and TRBJ1-2; D is unresolved. Trimming pared 0 bases from V and 6 bases from J, leaving 5 bases between. In germline, CDR1 is SGHVS, CDR2 FNYEAQ. The CDR3 loop spans 12 amino acids. Here the CDR3 reads CASSLAGDGYTF. The CDR3 DNA sequence: TGTGCCAGCAGCTTAGCGGGAGATGGCTACACCTTC.

V is TRBV11-2 and J is TRBJ2-7; no clear D gene. The germline V gene encodes CDR1 SGHAT and CDR2 FQNNGV. The CDR3 extends over 15 amino acids. Trimming pared 6 bases from V and 2 bases from J, leaving 17 bases between. This CDR3 is CASSQVALSTYEQYF. For the CDR3, the DNA is TGTGCCAGCAGTCAAGTAGCCCTTTCTACCTACGAGCAGTACTTC.

V and J are TRBV5-4 and TRBJ2-1; a weak D match, TRBD1 (5 bases). Trimming shortened V by 0 bases and J by 1 base, and 8 bases separated the two germline ends. The length of the CDR3 is 15 residues. CDR1 is SGHNT, CDR2 YYREEE, per germline (reference sequence). CDR3 protein: CASSLAAGSYNEQFF. The CDR3 nucleotides read TGTGCCAGCAGCTTGGCGGCAGGGTCCTACAATGAGCAGTTCTTC.

V is TRBV5-3 and J is TRBJ1-5; perhaps TRBD1 as D (5 bases). Being an ORF, TRBV5-3 has a function that is uncertain. This CDR3 spans 14 amino acids. Trimming stripped 4 bases from V and 3 bases from J, with 11 bases between. The CDR3 loop reads CARSKGHANQPQHF. The CDR3 bases are TGTGCCAGAAGCAAAGGACACGCCAATCAGCCCCAGCATTTT.

The table lists this clone with a few counts. The DNA of the CDR3 is TGCAGCGCTAGACAGGGGGCTAACTATGGCTACACCTTC. This translates into CSARQGANYGYTF. The V gene is TRBV29-1, the J gene TRBJ1-2; 9 bases align to TRBD1. V trimming: 7 bases; J trimming: 0 bases; junction bases outside the gene matches: 3. The length of the CDR3 is 13 residues. Germline-derived CDR1 and CDR2 are SQVTM and ANQGSEA.

This clone showed up just once. The chain employs TRBV4-2 and TRBJ1-2, with D tentatively TRBD1 (6 bases). Germline loops: CDR1 LGHNA, CDR2 YNFKEQ. There are 15 residues in the CDR3. Trimming removed 0 bases at V and 2 bases at J, with 10 bases between. The DNA of the CDR3 is TGTGCCAGCAGCCAAGATAAGGGGGGGAACTATGGCTACACCTTC. Translated, it gives CASSQDKGGNYGYTF.

The chain uses TRBV6-4 and TRBJ2-3; D is possibly TRBD1 (6 bases). This CDR3 comprises 16 residues. Germline V gene sequence: CDR1 MRHNA, CDR2 SNTAGT. With 7 bases removed from V and 3 bases from J, the gap between germline ends came to 20 bases. The CDR3 bases are TGTGCCAGCAATATTCTAACAGGGCCCTCAACAGATACGCAGTATTTT. Amino acid sequence: CASNILTGPSTDTQYF.

J is TRBJ2-5 and V is TRBV5-8, with 9 bases lining up with TRBD1. CDR1 is SGHTS and CDR2 is YDEGEE in the germline V gene. V was clipped by 3 bases and J by 2 bases; unmatched bases: 14. The CDR3 runs to 18 residues. The DNA of the CDR3 is TGTGCCAGCAGCTGGACCTTCTCGGGACAGGGCGTGCAAGAGACCCAGTACTTC. Translating it yields CASSWTFSGQGVQETQYF.

This clone was detected a few times. V is TRBV7-9 and J is TRBJ1-2; D is perhaps TRBD1 (6 bases). The CDR3 length is 15 residues. The V and J ends lost 4 bases and 4 bases respectively, with 16 bases between them. Per the germline V gene, CDR1 is SEHNR and CDR2 is FQNEAQ (reference sequence). This chain's CDR3 is CASSYRVGLGYGYTF. For the CDR3, the DNA is TGTGCCAGCAGCTACAGGGTAGGGTTGGGCTATGGCTACACCTTC.

The rearrangement uses TRBV5-8 and TRBJ2-6; possibly TRBD1 for D (5 bases). Trimming cost V 7 bases and J 2 bases, with 13 bases left between them. CDR1 is SGHTS, CDR2 YDEGEE, per germline. The CDR3 is made up of 15 amino acids. The CDR3 loop is CASVLRVTGANVLTF. CDR3 bases: TGTGCCAGCGTACTCAGGGTAACTGGGGCCAACGTCCTGACTTTC.

This chain uses TRBV14 with TRBJ2-1, with D tentatively TRBD1 (5 bases). Per the germline V gene, CDR1 is SGHDN and CDR2 is FVKESK. The CDR3 contains 13 residues. V was trimmed by 1 base and J by 6 bases, leaving 7 bases between them. CDR3: CASSQVRGNEQFF. The CDR3 region has the DNA TGTGCCAGCAGCCAAGTTAGGGGCAATGAGCAGTTCTTC.

The DNA of the CDR3 is TGTGCCAGCAGAGGACTAGTGGACAATGAGCAGTTCTTC. This gives the protein CASRGLVDNEQFF. The chain recombines TRBV27 with TRBJ2-1, with 7 bases fitting TRBD2. CDR3 length: 13 amino acids. CDR1 is MNHEY, CDR2 SMNVEV, per germline (reference sequence). J was trimmed by 5 bases and V by 6 bases; bases with no gene match: 4.

This clone was recorded once. The V and J genes are TRBV4-3 and TRBJ2-1; 7 nucleotides agree with TRBD2. The V and J ends lost 4 bases and 2 bases, in that order; junction bases with no gene match: 8. CDR3 length: 16 amino acids. Germline lookup yields CDR1 LGHNA and CDR2 YSLEER. Here the CDR3 DNA reads TGCGCCAGCAGCCGGGGAGGGGATGGCACCTACAATGAGCAGTTCTTC. The encoded protein is CASSRGGDGTYNEQFF.

CDR3 in DNA: TGTGCCAGCAGTTCCCCCAGGGTTGAAAAACTGTTTTTT. Translating it yields CASSSPRVEKLFF. The chain joins TRBV28 to TRBJ1-4; D perhaps matches TRBD1 (5 bases). V lost 4 bases, J lost 7 bases, and 10 bases lay in between. The CDR3 consists of 13 residues. In germline, CDR1 is MDHEN, CDR2 SYDVKM.

The J gene is TRBJ1-2, the V gene TRBV6-5; D is ambiguous. Germline V gene sequence: CDR1 MNHEY, CDR2 SVGAGI. This CDR3 is built from 13 residues. The V and J ends lost 6 bases and 4 bases respectively, with 12 bases between them. The CDR3 reads CASRGSGLYGYTF. The CDR3 DNA is TGTGCCAGCAGGGGTTCAGGACTCTATGGCTACACCTTC.

The rearrangement uses TRBV28 and TRBJ2-3; TRBD1 aligns across 9 bases. The V gene's germline CDR1 is MDHEN and CDR2 SYDVKM. V lost 6 bases and J lost 5; bases outside the gene matches: 9. The CDR3 has 15 amino acids. DNA for the CDR3: TGTGCCAGCAGCCAGATGGGACAGGGTATAGATACGCAGTATTTT. Encoded protein: CASSQMGQGIDTQYF.